This T cell receptor beta chain emerged from a study of cytomegalovirus exposure and HLA in healthy donors. Study observations and caveats: Trimming of TCR beta V- and J-genes showed a link, identified in a later analysis, to a missense DCLRE1C variant. It was reported in a later analysis that an Asian-associated ancestry cluster showed fewer N-insertions than the roughly 670-donor mean. The authors later found TCR association rates varying by HLA locus, with DRB1 most and HLA-C fewest.

On this clone itself: No antigen is known for it.

Vbeta (60) and Jbeta (13) primers were used in the PCR. Only in-frame clones appear in the TCRdb table, and some are missing; sequencing was by immunoSEQ multiplex PCR. Counted here are approximately 220,000 clones, roughly 80% occurring once; the ten biggest clones make up 6%. The CDR3 runs to 15 residues. Germline-derived CDR1 and CDR2 are SGHTS and YDEGEE. V shed 4 bases and J 3 bases; nucleotides not matched to a gene: 9. The receptor was derived from a man aged 35-49 years in good health and CMV-seropositive. This rearrangement joins TRBV5-8 to TRBJ2-7; 8 nucleotides match TRBD2. The specimen sequenced was PBMCs. The CDR3 reads CASSLGRGGYYEQYF. Written as DNA, the CDR3 is TGTGCCAGCAGCCTAGGTCGCGGGGGGTACTACGAGCAGTACTTC.